Sequencing of this T cell receptor beta chain was carried out in a study of beta chain features in type 1 diabetes. The overall study: Patients did not differ from healthy donors in age, gender or cell yield. Researchers looked at around 100 million sorted cells across all samples.

Findings and limits, study-wide: Type 1 diabetes patients showed a moderate but significant shortening of TCRB CDR3s in all four CD4+ subsets.

V was clipped by 5 bases and J by 0 bases, with 14 bases between them. Germline loops: CDR1 LNHDA, CDR2 SQIVND (reference sequence). The CDR3 runs 16 residues. TCRB transcripts that were expressed got sequenced, as all of the isolated RNA had been reverse transcribed. The table came from immunoSEQ multiplex PCR; TCRdb's copy has only in-frame clones and leaves some out. The table has some 360,000 clones, about 10% seen once; the top ten hold less than 0.65%. This clone was seen only a few times. Its specificity is not known. The sample was central memory CD4+ T cells from blood. The sequence was collected from a man in his thirties or forties with type 1 diabetes. The V gene is TRBV19, the J gene TRBJ2-1; maybe TRBD2 (6 bases). DNA for the CDR3: TGTGCCAGTAGTTTCCGACCCGGGAGCTCCTACAATGAGCAGTTCTTC. It is translated as CASSFRPGSSYNEQFF.